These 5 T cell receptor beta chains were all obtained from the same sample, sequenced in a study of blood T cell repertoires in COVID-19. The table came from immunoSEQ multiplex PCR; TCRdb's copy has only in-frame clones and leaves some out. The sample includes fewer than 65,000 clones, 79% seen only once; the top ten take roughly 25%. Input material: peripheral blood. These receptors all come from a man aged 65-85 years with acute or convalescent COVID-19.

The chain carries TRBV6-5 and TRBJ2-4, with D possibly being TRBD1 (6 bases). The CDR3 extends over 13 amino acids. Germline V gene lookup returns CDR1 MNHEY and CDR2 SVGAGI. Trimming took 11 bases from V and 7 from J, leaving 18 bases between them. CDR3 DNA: TGTGCCGGGACGTGGGGGCTTGGGAACATTCAGTACTTC. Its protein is CAGTWGLGNIQYF.

The CDR3 DNA sequence: TGTGCCAGCAGCTTAGGACCGGGGGCACTGGGAGGGTCCGAATCAGAGCAGTACTTC. It codes for CASSLGPGALGGSESEQYF. The V call is TRBV7-2, the J call TRBJ2-7; weak D call: TRBD2 (7 bases). CDR1 SGHTA and CDR2 FQGNSA come from the germline V gene. CDR3 length: 19 amino acids. Trimming cost V 1 base and J 7 bases, with 29 bases left between them.

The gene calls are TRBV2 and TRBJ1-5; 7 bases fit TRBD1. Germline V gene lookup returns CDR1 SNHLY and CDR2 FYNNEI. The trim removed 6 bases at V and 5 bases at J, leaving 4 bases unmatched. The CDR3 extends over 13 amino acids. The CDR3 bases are TGTGCCAGCAGGGGACAGTCGGATCAGCCCCAGCATTTT. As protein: CASRGQSDQPQHF.

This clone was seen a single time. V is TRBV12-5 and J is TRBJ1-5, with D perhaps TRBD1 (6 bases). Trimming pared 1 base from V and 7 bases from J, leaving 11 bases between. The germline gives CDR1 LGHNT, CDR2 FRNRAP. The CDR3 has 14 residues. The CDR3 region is CASGLAQGWQPQHF. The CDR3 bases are TGTGCTAGTGGTTTGGCACAGGGCTGGCAGCCCCAGCATTTT.

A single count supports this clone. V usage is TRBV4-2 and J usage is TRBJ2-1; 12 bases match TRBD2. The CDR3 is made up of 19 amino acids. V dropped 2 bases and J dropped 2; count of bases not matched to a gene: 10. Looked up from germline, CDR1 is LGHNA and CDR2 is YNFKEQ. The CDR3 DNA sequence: TGTGCCAGCAGCCAAAAAAGTGGACTAGCGGGGACCACCTACAATGAGCAGTTCTTC. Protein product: CASSQKSGLAGTTYNEQFF.